This TCR beta chain derives from a study of T cell changes during pregnancy in multiple sclerosis. Only in-frame clones appear in the TCRdb table, and some are missing; sequencing was by immunoSEQ multiplex PCR. The sample records approximately 79,000 clones, around 94% being singletons. Germline lookup yields CDR1 ENHRY and CDR2 SYGVKD. Losses at the gene ends were 4 bases for V and 3 bases for J; bases not matched to a gene: 4. The CDR3 has 15 amino acids. The TCR sequence derives from a female donor with multiple sclerosis, enrolled in a pregnancy study. The chain links TRBV10-3 to TRBJ2-3; 10 nucleotides align to TRBD2. The sample in question was CD4+ T cells from peripheral blood mononuclear cells, obtained before pregnancy. CDR3 sequence reads: CAISGTSGITDTQYF. The CDR3 region has the DNA TGTGCCATCAGTGGGACTAGCGGCATAACAGATACGCAGTATTTT.